The 13 T cell receptor beta chains in this list originate from one sample, sequenced in a study of blood T cell repertoires in COVID-19. Here immunoSEQ multiplex PCR was the method, and the copy in TCRdb shows in-frame clones only, minus some. The sample includes roughly 100,000 clones, roughly four fifths seen only once; the top ten take 8.5% to 10%. Sequencing was done on a sample of peripheral blood. The origin of the receptors is a man in his forties or fifties with active or convalescent COVID-19.

The gene calls are TRBV5-1 and TRBJ1-5; 9 bases match TRBD1. The CDR3 consists of 14 residues. V dropped 4 bases and J dropped 7; count of bases not matched to a gene: 6. CDR1 is SGHRS, CDR2 YFSETQ, per germline. The CDR3 spells CASSETGGQQPQHF. In DNA, the CDR3 is TGCGCCAGCAGCGAAACAGGGGGCCAACAGCCCCAGCATTTT.

V usage is TRBV4-1 and J usage is TRBJ1-5; TRBD1 matches 7 bases. Germline V gene data show CDR1 as MGHRA and CDR2 as YSYEKL. The CDR3 covers 16 residues. J lost 6 bases, V lost 0 bases, and 8 bases had no gene match. The CDR3 bases are TGCGCCAGCAGCCAAGATCTCAAGGGGGCCGGTCAGCCCCAGCATTTT. It translates to CASSQDLKGAGQPQHF.

The V gene is TRBV19, the J gene TRBJ1-4; D gene unclear. CDR1 LNHDA and CDR2 SQIVND come from the germline V gene (reference sequence). V lost 4 bases and J 4 bases, leaving 19 bases between the germline ends. The CDR3 contains 17 residues. CDR3 nucleotides: TGTGCCAGTAGTAAAGAACCCGCGGCAGTTTTTAATGAAAAACTGTTTTTT. This codes for CASSKEPAAVFNEKLFF. The variable domain in full, completed from reference TRBV19 and TRBJ1-4, reads DGGITQSPKYLFRKEGQNVTLSCEQNLNHDAMYWYRQDPGQGLRLIYYSQIVNDFQKGDIAEGYSVSREKKESFPLTVTSAQKNPTAFYLCASSKEPAAVFNEKLFFGSGTQLSVL.

J is TRBJ2-7 and V is TRBV29-1; the match to TRBD2 covers 10 bases. The ends lost 1 base at V and 2 bases at J; junction bases unmatched: 8. The CDR3 spans 16 residues. Germline lookup yields CDR1 SQVTM and CDR2 ANQGSEA. CDR3 region: CSVEGKGSGGTYEQYF. The CDR3 DNA follows: TGCAGCGTTGAAGGGAAGGGTAGCGGGGGGACCTACGAGCAGTACTTC.

DNA for the CDR3: TGCGCCAGCAGCCAAGAGAGACTAGCGGGGGGGGCCGCGCATTCGGATACGCAGTATTTT. It codes for CASSQERLAGGAAHSDTQYF. This rearrangement joins TRBV4-3 to TRBJ2-3, with 14 bases aligning to TRBD2. This CDR3 is built from 20 residues. The V and J ends lost 0 bases and 6 bases, in that order; junction bases with no gene match: 14. Germline values: CDR1 LGHNA, CDR2 YSLEER.

The rearrangement links TRBV19 to TRBJ2-2; TRBD1 agrees at 9 bases. The V gene end was trimmed by 6 bases and the J gene end by 5 bases; junction bases not matched to a gene: 1. The CDR3 covers 13 residues. Germline lookup yields CDR1 LNHDA and CDR2 SQIVND (reference sequence). In DNA, the CDR3 is TGTGCCAGTAGCGGACAGGGGACCGGGGAGCTGTTTTTT. It codes for CASSGQGTGELFF.

The chain has TRBV5-1 and TRBJ1-1, with TRBD1 matching 7 bases. Germline V gives CDR1 SGHRS, CDR2 YFSETQ. The CDR3 consists of 14 residues. V lost 4 bases, J lost 4 bases, and 7 bases stayed unmatched. CDR3 nucleotides: TGCGCCAGCAGCGATGACAGGGTGAGCACTGAAGCTTTCTTT. Protein product: CASSDDRVSTEAFF.

This clone was picked up a small number of times. The genes are TRBV19 and TRBJ2-7, with 8 bases aligning to TRBD1. V lost 5 bases to trimming and J lost 8 bases; unmatched junction nucleotides: 11. The germline V gene has CDR1 LNHDA and CDR2 SQIVND (reference sequence). The CDR3 is 14 amino acids. CDR3 sequence (DNA): TGTGCCAGTAGTCCGGGACAGGCCCTCGTGAAGCAGTACTTC. The encoded protein is CASSPGQALVKQYF.

J is TRBJ1-6 and V is TRBV5-1; D possibly corresponds to TRBD1 (6 bases). The CDR3 loop spans 14 amino acids. V lost 0 bases and J 7 bases, leaving 8 bases between the germline ends. CDR1 is SGHRS, CDR2 YFSETQ, per germline. CDR3 loop: CASSLAGANSPLHF. The CDR3 DNA is TGCGCCAGCAGCTTGGCAGGGGCCAATTCACCCCTCCACTTT.

This chain uses TRBV12-3 or TRBV12-4 with TRBJ2-5; the match to TRBD2 covers 7 bases. The V segment lost 10 bases and the J segment 5 bases; nucleotides outside the gene matches: 7. This CDR3 comprises 12 residues. The CDR3 nucleotides read TGTGCCACCGGTACTAGCGTGGAGACCCAGTACTTC. Amino acid sequence: CATGTSVETQYF.

V usage is TRBV9 and J usage is TRBJ2-3, with 9 bases fitting TRBD2. Germline CDR1 SGDLS, CDR2 YYNGEE. The CDR3 consists of 16 residues. The V and J ends lost 0 bases and 0 bases, in that order; junction bases with no gene match: 2. CDR3 DNA: TGTGCCAGCAGCGTAGAAACTAGCGGGAGCACAGATACGCAGTATTTT. This sequence encodes CASSVETSGSTDTQYF.

The chain combines TRBV2 with TRBJ2-5, with D unclear. CDR3 length: 11 residues. The germline V gene encodes CDR1 SNHLY and CDR2 FYNNEI. V was shortened by 3 bases and J by 5 bases, with 4 bases between the two germline ends. The CDR3 loop reads CASSDRETQYF. Here the CDR3 DNA reads TGTGCCAGCAGTGATCGGGAGACCCAGTACTTC.

This rearrangement joins TRBV5-1 to TRBJ2-7; D uncertain. The germline gives CDR1 SGHRS, CDR2 YFSETQ. This CDR3 comprises 15 residues. V lost 0 bases and J 0 bases, leaving 10 bases between the germline ends. DNA of the CDR3: TGCGCCAGCAGCTTGGCCGCAGGCAACTCCTACGAGCAGTACTTC. Translating gives CASSLAAGNSYEQYF.